The next 4 T cell receptor beta chains were all read from a single sample in a study of cytomegalovirus exposure and HLA in healthy donors. The PCR ran on 60 Vbeta and 13 Jbeta primers. This table comes from immunoSEQ multiplex PCR, and its TCRdb copy is limited to in-frame clones, with some not included. Counted here are about 160,000 clones, 65% to 85% occurring once; the ten biggest clones make up 7%. The sequenced sample consisted of PBMCs. Source of these receptors: a woman between 25 and 40 years old in good health and CMV-seropositive.

The rearrangement uses TRBV19 and TRBJ1-1; D may be TRBD1 (6 bases). CDR3 length: 14 residues. Germline V lookup: CDR1 LNHDA, CDR2 SQIVND (reference sequence). The V end was cut by 3 bases, the J end by 6 bases, with 14 bases between. CDR3 in DNA: TGTGCCAGTAGTATCCAGGGGCCGGTCCCTGAAGCTTTCTTT. It codes for CASSIQGPVPEAFF.

The chain has TRBV20-1 and TRBJ1-1; D not certain. The V gene's germline CDR1 is DFQATT and CDR2 SNEGSKA (reference sequence). Trimming stripped 5 bases from V and 4 bases from J, with 8 bases between. The CDR3 has 11 amino acids. DNA of the CDR3: TGCAGTGCTCGGACTGTCACTGAAGCTTTCTTT. It is translated as CSARTVTEAFF.

The rearrangement links TRBV2 to TRBJ2-4; D might be TRBD1 (5 bases). In germline, CDR1 is SNHLY, CDR2 FYNNEI. There are 15 residues in the CDR3. V lost 6 bases, J lost 8 bases, and 20 bases lay in between. Here the CDR3 reads CASSRTRGNRDIQYF. CDR3 nucleotide sequence: TGTGCCAGCAGCCGGACAAGGGGAAATCGGGACATTCAGTACTTC.

In its sample, this clone was seen once. V and J are TRBV4-3 and TRBJ1-1; 7 nucleotides align to TRBD1. Unmatched junction bases numbered 6, after V lost 1 base and J lost 1 base. The CDR3 sequence is 16 residues long. From germline, CDR1 is LGHNA and CDR2 YSLEER. The CDR3 DNA reads as TGCGCCAGCAGCCAAGGGACAGGTATGGGGAACACTGAAGCTTTCTTT. Translation: CASSQGTGMGNTEAFF.